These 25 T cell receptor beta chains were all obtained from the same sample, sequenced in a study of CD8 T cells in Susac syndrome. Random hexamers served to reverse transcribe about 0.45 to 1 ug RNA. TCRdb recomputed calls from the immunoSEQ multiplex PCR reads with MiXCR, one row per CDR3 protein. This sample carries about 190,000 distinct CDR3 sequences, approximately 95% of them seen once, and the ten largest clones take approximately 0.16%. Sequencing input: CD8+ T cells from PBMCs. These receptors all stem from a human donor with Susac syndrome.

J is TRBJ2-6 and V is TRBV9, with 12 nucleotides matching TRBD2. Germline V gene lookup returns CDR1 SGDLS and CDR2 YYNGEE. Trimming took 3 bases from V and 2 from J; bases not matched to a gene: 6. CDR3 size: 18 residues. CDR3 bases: TGTGCCAGCAGCGAGAAGACTAGCGGGGGACCTGGGGCCAACGTCCTGACTTTC. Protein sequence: CASSEKTSGGPGANVLTF.

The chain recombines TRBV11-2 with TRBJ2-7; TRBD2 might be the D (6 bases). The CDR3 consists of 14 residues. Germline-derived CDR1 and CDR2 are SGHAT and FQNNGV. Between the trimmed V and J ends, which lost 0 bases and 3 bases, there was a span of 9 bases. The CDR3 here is CASSLDGGSYEQYF. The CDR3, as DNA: TGTGCCAGCAGCTTAGACGGGGGAAGCTACGAGCAGTACTTC. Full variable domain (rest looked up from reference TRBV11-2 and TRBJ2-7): EAGVAQSPRYKIIEKRQSVAFWCNPISGHATLYWYQQILGQGPKLLIQFQNNGVVDDSQLPKDRFSAERLKGVDSTLKIQPAKLEDSAVYLCASSLDGGSYEQYFGPGTRLTVT.

The DNA of the CDR3 is TGTGCCAGCAGCCTAGGACTTAGGGGGCAAGAGACCCAGTACTTC. Translation gives CASSLGLRGQETQYF. The V gene is TRBV3-1, the J gene TRBJ2-5; tentatively, D is TRBD1 (6 bases). This CDR3 has 15 amino acids. The germline CDR1 and CDR2 sequences are LGHDT and YNNKEL (reference sequence). V lost 4 bases and J lost 2, with 14 bases in between.

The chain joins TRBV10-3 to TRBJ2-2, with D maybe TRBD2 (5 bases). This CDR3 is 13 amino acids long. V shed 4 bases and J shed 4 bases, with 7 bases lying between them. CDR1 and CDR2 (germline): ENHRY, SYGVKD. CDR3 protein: CAISVGSTGELFF. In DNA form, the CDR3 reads TGTGCCATCAGTGTGGGGAGCACCGGGGAGCTGTTTTTT.

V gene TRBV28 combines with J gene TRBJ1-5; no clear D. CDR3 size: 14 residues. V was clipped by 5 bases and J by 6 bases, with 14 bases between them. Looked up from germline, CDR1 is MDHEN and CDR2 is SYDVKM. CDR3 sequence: CASSLRAGFQPQHF. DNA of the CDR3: TGTGCCAGCAGTCTCCGGGCGGGATTTCAGCCCCAGCATTTT.

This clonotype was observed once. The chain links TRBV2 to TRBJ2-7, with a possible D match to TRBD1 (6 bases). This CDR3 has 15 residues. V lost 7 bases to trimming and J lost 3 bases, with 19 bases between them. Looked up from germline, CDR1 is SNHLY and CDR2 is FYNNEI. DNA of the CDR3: TGTGCCAGCACCGACCGGGACATCAGTCTCTACGAGCAGTACTTC. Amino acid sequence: CASTDRDISLYEQYF.

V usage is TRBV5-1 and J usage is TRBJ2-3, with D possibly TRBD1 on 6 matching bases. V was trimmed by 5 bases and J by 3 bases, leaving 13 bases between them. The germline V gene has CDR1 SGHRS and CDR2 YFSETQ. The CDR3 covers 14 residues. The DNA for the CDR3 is TGCGCCAGCAGGGACAGCCCTAGGACAGATACGCAGTATTTT. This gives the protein CASRDSPRTDTQYF.

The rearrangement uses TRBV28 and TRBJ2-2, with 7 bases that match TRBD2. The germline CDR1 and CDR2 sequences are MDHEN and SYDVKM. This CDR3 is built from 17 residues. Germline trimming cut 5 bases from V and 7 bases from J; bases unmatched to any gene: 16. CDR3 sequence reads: CASSPLGEGETDGELFF. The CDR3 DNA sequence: TGTGCCAGCAGTCCCCTTGGGGAGGGCGAGACGGACGGGGAGCTGTTTTTT.

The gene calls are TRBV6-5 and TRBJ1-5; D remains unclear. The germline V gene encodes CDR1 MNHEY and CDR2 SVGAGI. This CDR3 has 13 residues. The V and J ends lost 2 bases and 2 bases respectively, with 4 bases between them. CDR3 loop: CASSYRGNQPQHF. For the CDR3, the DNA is TGTGCCAGCAGTTACAGGGGCAATCAGCCCCAGCATTTT.

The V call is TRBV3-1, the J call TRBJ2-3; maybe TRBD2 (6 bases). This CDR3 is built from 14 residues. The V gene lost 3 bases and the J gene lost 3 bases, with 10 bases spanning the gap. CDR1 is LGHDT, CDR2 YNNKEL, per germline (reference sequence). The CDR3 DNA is TGTGCCAGCAGCCATCGTGGGGGGACAGATACGCAGTATTTT. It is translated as CASSHRGGTDTQYF.

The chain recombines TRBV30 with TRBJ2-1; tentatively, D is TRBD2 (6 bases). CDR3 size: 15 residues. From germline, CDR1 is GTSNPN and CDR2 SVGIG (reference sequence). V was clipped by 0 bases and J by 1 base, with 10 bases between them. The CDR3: CAWSVGSGSYNEQFF. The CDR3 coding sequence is TGTGCCTGGAGTGTTGGGAGCGGGTCCTACAATGAGCAGTTCTTC.

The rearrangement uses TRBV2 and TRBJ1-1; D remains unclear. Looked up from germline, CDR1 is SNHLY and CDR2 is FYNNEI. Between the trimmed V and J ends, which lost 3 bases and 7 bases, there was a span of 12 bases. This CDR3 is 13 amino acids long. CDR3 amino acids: CASSERDGGEAFF. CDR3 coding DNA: TGTGCCAGCAGTGAGAGGGATGGTGGTGAAGCTTTCTTT.

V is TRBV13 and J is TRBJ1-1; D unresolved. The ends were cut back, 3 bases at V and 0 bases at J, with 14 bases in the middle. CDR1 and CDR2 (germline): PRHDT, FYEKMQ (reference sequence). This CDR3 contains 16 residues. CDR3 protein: CASSFFGVGMNTEAFF. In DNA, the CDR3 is TGTGCCAGCAGCTTCTTCGGGGTAGGGATGAACACTGAAGCTTTCTTT.

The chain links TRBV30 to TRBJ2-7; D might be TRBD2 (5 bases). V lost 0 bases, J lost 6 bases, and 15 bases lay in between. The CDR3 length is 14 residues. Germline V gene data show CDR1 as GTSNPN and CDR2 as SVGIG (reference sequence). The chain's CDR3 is CAWSVGVGIGEQYF. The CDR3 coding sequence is TGTGCCTGGAGTGTCGGGGTGGGAATCGGCGAGCAGTACTTC.

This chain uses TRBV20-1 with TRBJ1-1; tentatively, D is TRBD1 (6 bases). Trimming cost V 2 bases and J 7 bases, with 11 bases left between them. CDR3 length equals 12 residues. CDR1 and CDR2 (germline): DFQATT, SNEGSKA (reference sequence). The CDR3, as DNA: TGCAGTGCTAGACGCACAGGGAATGAAGCTTTCTTT. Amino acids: CSARRTGNEAFF.

Here the CDR3 DNA reads TGTGCCAGCAGTTTCAGGGGCGGTGCCTACGAGCAGTACTTC. Translated, it gives CASSFRGGAYEQYF. The chain uses TRBV27 and TRBJ2-7, with D possibly being TRBD1 (6 bases). Germline V gene sequence: CDR1 MNHEY, CDR2 SMNVEV (reference sequence). Deletions cut 3 bases from V and 2 bases from J, with 11 bases between. This CDR3 comprises 14 residues.

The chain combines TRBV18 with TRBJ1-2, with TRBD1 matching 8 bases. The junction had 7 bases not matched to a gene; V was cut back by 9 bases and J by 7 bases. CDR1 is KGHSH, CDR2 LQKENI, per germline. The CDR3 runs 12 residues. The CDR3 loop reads CASRTGLSGYTF. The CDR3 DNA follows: TGTGCCAGTCGGACAGGGTTGAGTGGCTACACCTTC.

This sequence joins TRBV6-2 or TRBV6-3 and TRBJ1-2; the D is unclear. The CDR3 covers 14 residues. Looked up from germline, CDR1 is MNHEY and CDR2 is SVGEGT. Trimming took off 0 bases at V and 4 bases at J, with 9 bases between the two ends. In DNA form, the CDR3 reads TGTGCCAGCAGTTACTCCCCAGCCAGCTATGGCTACACCTTC. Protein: CASSYSPASYGYTF.

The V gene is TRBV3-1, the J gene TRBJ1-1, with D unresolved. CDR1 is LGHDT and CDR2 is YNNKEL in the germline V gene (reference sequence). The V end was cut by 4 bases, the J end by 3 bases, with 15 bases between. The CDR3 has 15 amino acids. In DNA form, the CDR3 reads TGTGCCAGCAGCCCAGCTGGGAGTTACGACACTGAAGCTTTCTTT. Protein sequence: CASSPAGSYDTEAFF.

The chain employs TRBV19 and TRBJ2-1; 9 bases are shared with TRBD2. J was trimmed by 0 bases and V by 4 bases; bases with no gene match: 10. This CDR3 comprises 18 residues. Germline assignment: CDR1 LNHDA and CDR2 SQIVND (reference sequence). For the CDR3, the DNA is TGTGCCAGTAGTACTCTTTGGCGGGGGGGGAACTCCTACAATGAGCAGTTCTTC. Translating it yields CASSTLWRGGNSYNEQFF.

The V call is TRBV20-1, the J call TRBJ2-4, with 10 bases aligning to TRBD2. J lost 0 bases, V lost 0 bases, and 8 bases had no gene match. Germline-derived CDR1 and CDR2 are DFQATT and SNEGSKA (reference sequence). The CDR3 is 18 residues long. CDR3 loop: CSARDGASGGVAKNIQYF. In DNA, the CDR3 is TGCAGTGCTAGAGATGGGGCTAGCGGGGGTGTAGCCAAAAACATTCAGTACTTC.

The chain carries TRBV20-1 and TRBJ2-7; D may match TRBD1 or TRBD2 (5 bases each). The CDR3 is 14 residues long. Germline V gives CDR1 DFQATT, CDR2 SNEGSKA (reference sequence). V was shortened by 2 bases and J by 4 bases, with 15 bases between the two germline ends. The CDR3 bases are TGCAGTGCTAGAAACCGGGACCGCTCGTACGAGCAGTACTTC. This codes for CSARNRDRSYEQYF.

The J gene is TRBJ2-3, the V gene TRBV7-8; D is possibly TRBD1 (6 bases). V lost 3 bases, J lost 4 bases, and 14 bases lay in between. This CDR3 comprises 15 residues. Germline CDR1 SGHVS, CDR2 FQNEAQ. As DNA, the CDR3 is TGTGCCAGCAGCTTCAGGGGCTCCTCATCAGATACGCAGTATTTT. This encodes CASSFRGSSSDTQYF.

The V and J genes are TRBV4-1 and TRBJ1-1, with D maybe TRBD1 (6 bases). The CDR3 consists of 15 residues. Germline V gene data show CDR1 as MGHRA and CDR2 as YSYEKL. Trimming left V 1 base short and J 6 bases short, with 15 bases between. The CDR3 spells CASSQGARGKAEAFF. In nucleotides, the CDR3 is TGCGCCAGCAGCCAAGGGGCGAGGGGGAAAGCTGAAGCTTTCTTT.

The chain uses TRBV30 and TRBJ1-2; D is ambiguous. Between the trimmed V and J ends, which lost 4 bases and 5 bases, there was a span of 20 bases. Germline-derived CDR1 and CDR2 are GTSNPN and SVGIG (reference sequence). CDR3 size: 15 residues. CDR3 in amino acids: CAWISGTAQSYGYTF. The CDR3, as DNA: TGTGCCTGGATAAGTGGTACAGCGCAGAGTTATGGCTACACCTTC. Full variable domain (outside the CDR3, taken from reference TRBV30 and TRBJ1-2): SQTIHQWPATLVQPVGSPLSLECTVEGTSNPNLYWYRQAAGRGLQLLFYSVGIGQISSEVPQNLSASRPQDRQFILSSKKLLLSDSGFYLCAWISGTAQSYGYTFGSGTRLTVV.